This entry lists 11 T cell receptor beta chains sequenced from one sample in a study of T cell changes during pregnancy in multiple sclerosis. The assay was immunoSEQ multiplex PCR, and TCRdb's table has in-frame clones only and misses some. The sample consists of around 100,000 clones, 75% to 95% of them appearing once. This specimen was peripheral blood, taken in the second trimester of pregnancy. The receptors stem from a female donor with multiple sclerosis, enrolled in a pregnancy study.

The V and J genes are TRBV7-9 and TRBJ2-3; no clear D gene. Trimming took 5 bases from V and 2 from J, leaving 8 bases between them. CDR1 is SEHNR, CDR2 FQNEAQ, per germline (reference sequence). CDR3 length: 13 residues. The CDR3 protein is CASSHAHTDTQYF. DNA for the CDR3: TGTGCCAGCAGCCACGCGCACACAGATACGCAGTATTTT.

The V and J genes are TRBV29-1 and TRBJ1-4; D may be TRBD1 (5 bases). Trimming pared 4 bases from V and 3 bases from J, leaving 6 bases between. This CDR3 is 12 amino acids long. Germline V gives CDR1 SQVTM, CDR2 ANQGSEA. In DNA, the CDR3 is TGCAGCGTTGGGGGGGCTAATGAAAAACTGTTTTTT. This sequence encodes CSVGGANEKLFF.

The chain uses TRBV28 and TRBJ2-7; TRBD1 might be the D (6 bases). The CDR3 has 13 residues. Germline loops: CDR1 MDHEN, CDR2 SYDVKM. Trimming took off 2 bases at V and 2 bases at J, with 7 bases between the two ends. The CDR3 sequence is CASSLRQAYEQYF. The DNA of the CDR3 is TGTGCCAGCAGTTTAAGACAGGCCTACGAGCAGTACTTC.

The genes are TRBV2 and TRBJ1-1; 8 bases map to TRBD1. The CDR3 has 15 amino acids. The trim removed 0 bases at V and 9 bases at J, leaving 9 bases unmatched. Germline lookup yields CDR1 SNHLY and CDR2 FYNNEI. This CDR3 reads CASSEARTRQGQAFF. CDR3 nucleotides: TGTGCCAGCAGTGAAGCTCGCACCCGACAGGGGCAAGCTTTCTTT.

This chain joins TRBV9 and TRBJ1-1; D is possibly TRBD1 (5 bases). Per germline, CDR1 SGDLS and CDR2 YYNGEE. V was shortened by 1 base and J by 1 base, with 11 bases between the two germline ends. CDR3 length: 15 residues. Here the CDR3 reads CASSVTGAGNTEAFF. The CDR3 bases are TGTGCCAGCAGCGTAACAGGAGCAGGGAACACTGAAGCTTTCTTT. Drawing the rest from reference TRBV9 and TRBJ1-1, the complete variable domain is DSGVTQTPKHLITATGQRVTLRCSPRSGDLSVYWYQQSLDQGLQFLIQYYNGEERAKGNILERFSAQQFPDLHSELNLSSLELGDSALYFCASSVTGAGNTEAFFGQGTRLTVV.

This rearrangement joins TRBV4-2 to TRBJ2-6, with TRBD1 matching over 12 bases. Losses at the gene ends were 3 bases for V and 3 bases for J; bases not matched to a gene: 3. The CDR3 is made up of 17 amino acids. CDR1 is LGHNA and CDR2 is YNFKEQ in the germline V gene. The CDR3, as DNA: TGTGCCAGCAGCCAGGGACAGGGGGCTTATGGGGCCAACGTCCTGACTTTC. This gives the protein CASSQGQGAYGANVLTF.

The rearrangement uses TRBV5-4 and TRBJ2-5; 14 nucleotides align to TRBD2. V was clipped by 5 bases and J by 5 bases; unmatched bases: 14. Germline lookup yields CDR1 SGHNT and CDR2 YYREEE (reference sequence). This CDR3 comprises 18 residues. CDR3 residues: CASSLMGLAGEKGETQYF. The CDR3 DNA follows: TGTGCCAGCAGTTTGATGGGACTAGCGGGAGAAAAAGGCGAGACCCAGTACTTC.

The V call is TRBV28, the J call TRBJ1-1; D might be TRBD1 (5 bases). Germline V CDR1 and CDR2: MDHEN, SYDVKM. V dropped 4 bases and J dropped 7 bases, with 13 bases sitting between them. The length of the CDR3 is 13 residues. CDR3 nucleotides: TGTGCCAGCAGTTCCCCCGACAGCGTTGAAGCTTTCTTT. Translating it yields CASSSPDSVEAFF.

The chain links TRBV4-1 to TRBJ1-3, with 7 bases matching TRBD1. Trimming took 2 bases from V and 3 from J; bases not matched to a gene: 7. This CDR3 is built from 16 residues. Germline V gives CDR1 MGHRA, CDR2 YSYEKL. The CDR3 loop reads CASSQKIGGRGNTIYF. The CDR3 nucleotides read TGCGCCAGCAGCCAAAAAATAGGGGGCCGTGGAAACACCATATATTTT.

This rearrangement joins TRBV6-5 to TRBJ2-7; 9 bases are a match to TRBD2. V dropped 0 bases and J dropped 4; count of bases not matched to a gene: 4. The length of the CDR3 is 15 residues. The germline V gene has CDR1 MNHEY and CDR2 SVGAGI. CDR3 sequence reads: CASSYSTSGFYEQYF. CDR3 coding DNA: TGTGCCAGCAGTTACTCGACTAGCGGTTTTTACGAGCAGTACTTC.

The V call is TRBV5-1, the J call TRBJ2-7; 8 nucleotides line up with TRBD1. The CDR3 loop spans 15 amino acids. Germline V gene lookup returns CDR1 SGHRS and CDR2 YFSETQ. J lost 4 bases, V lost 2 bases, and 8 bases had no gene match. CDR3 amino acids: CASSLLTGVGYEQYF. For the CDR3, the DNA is TGCGCCAGCAGCTTACTGACAGGGGTTGGGTACGAGCAGTACTTC.